This T cell receptor (beta chain) was documented in a study of blood T cell repertoires in COVID-19. In the original analysis: The assay estimated nucleated cells by amplifying reference gene primers. Profiled with immunoSEQ multiplex PCR; TCRdb holds only in-frame clones, not every one. The V and J calls and clone size are taken from that table; D and trimming were inferred from the DNA. The sample carries over 200,000 clones, about 89% recorded once. The V gene's germline CDR1 is LNHDA and CDR2 SQIVND (reference sequence). Losses at the gene ends were 3 bases for V and 2 bases for J; bases not matched to a gene: 15. This CDR3 contains 19 residues.

Sequences were obtained from peripheral blood. This clonotype was obtained from a man aged 35 to 55 who had recovered from COVID-19. The chain uses TRBV19 and TRBJ2-2; TRBD2 matches at 7 bases. The CDR3: CASSMPRGLTTINTGELFF. The CDR3 coding sequence is TGTGCCAGTAGTATGCCCCGGGGACTAACTACAATTAACACCGGGGAGCTGTTTTTT.